This is a list of T cell receptor beta chains from one sample in a study of blood T cell repertoires in COVID-19. Sequencing was performed with immunoSEQ multiplex PCR; in TCRdb, only in-frame clones are kept and a portion is missing. Of 35,000 to 45,000 clones in the sample, around 89% were seen once. Sequencing used peripheral blood. The source is a man aged 50-60 years with active COVID-19. Each CDR3 is given with its conserved first and last residue. The order of the fields is V gene, CDR3 length, clone size, D gene, J gene, CDR3 DNA, CDR3 protein. A D gene is named only where the DNA matches it firmly. Clone size appears in some rows only: once, few, many, or a class for an expanded clone.

V: TRBV28; length: 15; size: once; D: TRBD1; J: TRBJ1-5; DNA: TGTGCCAGCAGCACAGGGGGCGCTTTGGGTCAGCCCCAGCATTTT; CDR3: CASSTGGALGQPQHF
V: TRBV21-1; length: 15; size: NA; D: NA; J: TRBJ1-5; DNA: TGTGCCAGGAGGACAGGGGGCGTTAGCAATCAGCCCCAGCATTTT; CDR3: CARRTGGVSNQPQHF
V: TRBV5-4; length: 17; size: NA; D: TRBD1; J: TRBJ1-3; DNA: TGTGCCAGCAGCTTATCCGGGACAGGCACCTCTGGAAACACCATATATTTT; CDR3: CASSLSGTGTSGNTIYF
V: TRBV9; length: 15; size: NA; D: TRBD1; J: TRBJ2-7; DNA: TGTGCCAGCGCAAAAACAGGGGAGACGAACTACGAGCAGTACTTC; CDR3: CASAKTGETNYEQYF
V: TRBV7-9; length: 15; size: NA; D: NA; J: TRBJ1-1; DNA: TGTGCCAGCAGCTCAACATCAGGGGTGAACACTGAAGCTTTCTTT; CDR3: CASSSTSGVNTEAFF
V: TRBV3-1/TRBV3-2; length: 14; size: NA; D: NA; J: TRBJ1-5; DNA: TGTGCCAGCAGCCAAACTTATAGCAATCAGCCCCAGCATTTT; CDR3: CASSQTYSNQPQHF
V: TRBV6-5; length: 15; size: NA; D: TRBD1; J: TRBJ1-2; DNA: TGTGCCAGCAGTTACTCCCCCGGGACAGGGGGAGGCTACACCTTC; CDR3: CASSYSPGTGGGYTF
V: TRBV6-5; length: 12; size: once; D: NA; J: TRBJ2-7; DNA: TGTGCCAGCAGTCGCACCGCGTACGAGCAGTACTTC; CDR3: CASSRTAYEQYF
V: TRBV27; length: 18; size: once; D: TRBD1; J: TRBJ1-1; DNA: TGTGCCAGCAGTTTACTCCTAACAGGGGGGATTTCGAACACTGAAGCTTTCTTT; CDR3: CASSLLLTGGISNTEAFF
V: TRBV2; length: 17; size: NA; D: TRBD1; J: TRBJ1-2; DNA: TGTGCCAGCAGATTGAGGCAGACCGGGACAGTTAACTATGGCTACACCTTC; CDR3: CASRLRQTGTVNYGYTF
V: TRBV6-2/TRBV6-3; length: 15; size: NA; D: TRBD2; J: TRBJ2-1; DNA: TGTGCCAGCAGCCCGTGGCGGGGGGACCGCGATGAGCAGTTCTTC; CDR3: CASSPWRGDRDEQFF
V: TRBV5-5; length: 13; size: NA; D: NA; J: TRBJ2-3; DNA: TGTGCCAGCAGCTTGGTTTCTAGAGGTACGCAGTATTTT; CDR3: CASSLVSRGTQYF
V: TRBV7-8; length: 15; size: NA; D: TRBD2; J: TRBJ2-1; DNA: TGTGCCAGCAGCTTAATCGCTAGCGGGGGCAATGAGCAGTTCTTC; CDR3: CASSLIASGGNEQFF
V: TRBV6-5; length: 15; size: NA; D: NA; J: TRBJ2-5; DNA: TGTGCCAGCAGTTACTCACATGGGGGCGGAGAGACCCAGTACTTC; CDR3: CASSYSHGGGETQYF
V: TRBV18; length: 16; size: NA; D: TRBD2; J: TRBJ2-3; DNA: TGTGCCAGCTCACCAGGGACTAGCGGGGGTATGGATACGCAGTATTTT; CDR3: CASSPGTSGGMDTQYF
V: TRBV7-2; length: 18; size: NA; D: TRBD1; J: TRBJ1-5; DNA: TGTGCCAGCAGCGCAAGTGCCGGGACAGGGGCTAGCAATCAGCCCCAGCATTTT; CDR3: CASSASAGTGASNQPQHF
V: TRBV5-4; length: 17; size: few; D: TRBD2; J: TRBJ2-5; DNA: TGTGCCAGCAGCTTGGAGTTCGGACTAGCGGCACAAGAGACCCAGTACTTC; CDR3: CASSLEFGLAAQETQYF
V: TRBV7-2; length: 15; size: few; D: TRBD1; J: TRBJ1-3; DNA: TGTGCCAGCAGTTGGGACAGCTCTTCTGGAAACACCATATATTTT; CDR3: CASSWDSSSGNTIYF
V: TRBV7-8; length: 18; size: NA; D: NA; J: TRBJ1-1; DNA: TGTGCCAGCAGCTTAGTTTTTTCAGGATCCGGGAGGAACACTGAAGCTTTCTTT; CDR3: CASSLVFSGSGRNTEAFF
V: TRBV3-1/TRBV3-2; length: 16; size: NA; D: TRBD1; J: TRBJ2-7; DNA: TGTGCCAGCAGCCAAGATCCGGGACAGCTCTCCTACGAGCAGTACTTC; CDR3: CASSQDPGQLSYEQYF
V: TRBV28; length: 15; size: NA; D: TRBD1; J: TRBJ1-1; DNA: TGTGCCAGCAGTTTATCAGGGGGCGTGAACACTGAAGCTTTCTTT; CDR3: CASSLSGGVNTEAFF
V: TRBV6-2/TRBV6-3; length: 14; size: NA; D: TRBD1; J: TRBJ2-7; DNA: TGTGCCAGCAGTGCGACAGGGCCATCCTACGAGCAGTACTTC; CDR3: CASSATGPSYEQYF
V: TRBV7-2; length: 14; size: NA; D: NA; J: TRBJ1-2; DNA: TGTGCCAGCAGCCCCGCTTTTAGTAACTATGGCTACACCTTC; CDR3: CASSPAFSNYGYTF
V: TRBV6-1; length: 14; size: NA; D: NA; J: TRBJ2-7; DNA: TGTGCCAGCAGTGAAGAGCCTCGGAGTTACGAGCAGTACTTC; CDR3: CASSEEPRSYEQYF
V: TRBV7-9; length: 15; size: NA; D: TRBD1; J: TRBJ2-2; DNA: TGTGCCAGCAGCTCCGACAGGGGCCCGACCGGGGAGCTGTTTTTT; CDR3: CASSSDRGPTGELFF
V: TRBV29-1; length: 14; size: NA; D: TRBD1; J: TRBJ1-2; DNA: TGCAGCGTTGATGTCGGGACAGGTATCTATGGCTACACCTTC; CDR3: CSVDVGTGIYGYTF
V: TRBV18; length: 15; size: NA; D: NA; J: TRBJ2-2; DNA: TGTGCCAGCTCACCAAACACCGGGGGCACCGGGGAGCTGTTTTTT; CDR3: CASSPNTGGTGELFF
V: TRBV7-2; length: 16; size: NA; D: NA; J: TRBJ2-4; DNA: TGTGCCAGCAGCTTAGTGGCGGGGTCGGCCAAAAACATTCAGTACTTC; CDR3: CASSLVAGSAKNIQYF
V: TRBV3-1/TRBV3-2; length: 13; size: NA; D: NA; J: TRBJ1-1; DNA: TGTGCCAGCACCCGAAACGAGTATACTGAAGCTTTCTTT; CDR3: CASTRNEYTEAFF
V: TRBV7-3; length: 12; size: NA; D: NA; J: TRBJ2-2; DNA: TGTGCCAGCAGCGCCACAACCGGGGAGCTGTTTTTT; CDR3: CASSATTGELFF
V: TRBV25-1; length: 13; size: NA; D: NA; J: TRBJ2-3; DNA: TGTGCCAGCAGTGAAGCAGGCACAGATACGCAGTATTTT; CDR3: CASSEAGTDTQYF
V: TRBV27; length: 15; size: NA; D: TRBD1; J: TRBJ1-2; DNA: TGTGCCAGCAGTTATAGGGCGGGACAGGGCTATGGCTACACCTTC; CDR3: CASSYRAGQGYGYTF
V: TRBV30; length: 14; size: few; D: NA; J: TRBJ1-5; DNA: TGTGCCTTGGACAGTGGGTATAGCAATCAGCCCCAGCATTTT; CDR3: CALDSGYSNQPQHF
V: TRBV7-9; length: 14; size: NA; D: NA; J: TRBJ1-2; DNA: TGTGCCAGCAGACTATCGACCGTCCCTTATGGCTACACCTTC; CDR3: CASRLSTVPYGYTF
V: TRBV7-9; length: 15; size: NA; D: NA; J: TRBJ2-7; DNA: TGTGCCAGCAGCTTGTCTTCAGGGGACATTGGCGAGCAGTACTTC; CDR3: CASSLSSGDIGEQYF
V: TRBV7-9; length: 13; size: NA; D: NA; J: TRBJ1-1; DNA: TGTGCCAGCAGCTTAGCGGGGGCAGGGTGGACTTTCTTT; CDR3: CASSLAGAGWTFF
V: TRBV3-1/TRBV3-2; length: 14; size: NA; D: NA; J: TRBJ2-2; DNA: TGTGCCAGCACCTTGGGCCCAAACACCGGGGAGCTGTTTTTT; CDR3: CASTLGPNTGELFF
V: TRBV5-4; length: 14; size: NA; D: TRBD2; J: TRBJ2-5; DNA: TGTGCCAGCAGGGTCGAACTAGCGGAAGAGACCCAGTACTTC; CDR3: CASRVELAEETQYF
V: TRBV15; length: 14; size: NA; D: NA; J: TRBJ1-4; DNA: TGTGCCACCAGCAGAGACGTGAGGGTTGAAAAACTGTTTTTT; CDR3: CATSRDVRVEKLFF
V: TRBV7-3; length: 13; size: NA; D: NA; J: TRBJ1-5; DNA: TGTGCCAGCAGCTCAAGGGGGGGACAGCCCCAGCATTTT; CDR3: CASSSRGGQPQHF
V: TRBV29-1; length: 16; size: NA; D: NA; J: TRBJ2-3; DNA: TGCAGCGTTGACGACAGCAACCTCTGGTTAACAGATACGCAGTATTTT; CDR3: CSVDDSNLWLTDTQYF
V: TRBV13; length: 16; size: NA; D: NA; J: TRBJ1-1; DNA: TGTGCCAGCAGCCCGACCTCGACAGGAATGAACACTGAAGCTTTCTTT; CDR3: CASSPTSTGMNTEAFF
V: TRBV6-5; length: 14; size: NA; D: TRBD1; J: TRBJ2-3; DNA: TGTGCCAGCAGCCAGACAGGGAACACAGATACGCAGTATTTT; CDR3: CASSQTGNTDTQYF
V: TRBV7-9; length: 16; size: NA; D: TRBD2; J: TRBJ2-1; DNA: TGTGCCAGCAGCTCGTCCGGGACTAGCTCCTACAATGAGCAGTTCTTC; CDR3: CASSSSGTSSYNEQFF
V: TRBV7-9; length: 13; size: NA; D: NA; J: TRBJ1-4; DNA: TGTGCCAGCAGCTTTAAAGGGAGTGGAAAACTGTTTTTT; CDR3: CASSFKGSGKLFF
V: TRBV7-2; length: 18; size: NA; D: NA; J: TRBJ1-5; DNA: TGTGCCAGCAGCATACGGGGTGGTGGGGGCGAGAGCAATCAGCCCCAGCATTTT; CDR3: CASSIRGGGGESNQPQHF
V: TRBV7-2; length: 15; size: NA; D: TRBD2; J: TRBJ2-5; DNA: TGTGCCAGCAGCTTAGTTGTAGCGGGGGGGGAGACCCAGTACTTC; CDR3: CASSLVVAGGETQYF
V: TRBV29-1; length: 12; size: NA; D: NA; J: TRBJ1-1; DNA: TGCAGCGTGGGGGGGGGCCGATCTGAAGCTTTCTTT; CDR3: CSVGGGRSEAFF
V: TRBV19; length: 16; size: NA; D: TRBD1; J: TRBJ2-3; DNA: TGTGCCAGTCGTGGGACGACAGGGCGAGGGACAGATACGCAGTATTTT; CDR3: CASRGTTGRGTDTQYF
V: TRBV5-1; length: 15; size: NA; D: NA; J: TRBJ2-3; DNA: TGCGCCAGCAGCCCGGGGAACAGGGCAACAGATACGCAGTATTTT; CDR3: CASSPGNRATDTQYF
V: TRBV11-2; length: 18; size: NA; D: TRBD2; J: TRBJ2-7; DNA: TGTGCCAGCAGCCCCATCCGGCGTGAGCGGGGGGGTTCCTACGAGCAGTACTTC; CDR3: CASSPIRRERGGSYEQYF
V: TRBV27; length: 16; size: NA; D: NA; J: TRBJ2-2; DNA: TGTGCCAGCAGAGAGGGTACATGGTACGACACCGGGGAGCTGTTTTTT; CDR3: CASREGTWYDTGELFF
V: TRBV5-6; length: 14; size: NA; D: NA; J: TRBJ1-5; DNA: TGTGCCAGCAGCTTGGGAAGGGGGTATCAGCCCCAGCATTTT; CDR3: CASSLGRGYQPQHF
V: TRBV19; length: 14; size: NA; D: NA; J: TRBJ1-6; DNA: TGTGCCAGTAGTAGCGGGACTTCCAATTCACCCCTCCACTTT; CDR3: CASSSGTSNSPLHF
V: TRBV14; length: 15; size: NA; D: NA; J: TRBJ2-5; DNA: TGTGCCAGCAGCCAAGAGGGCAGGGGGGAAGAGACCCAGTACTTC; CDR3: CASSQEGRGEETQYF
V: TRBV2; length: 15; size: once; D: NA; J: TRBJ1-3; DNA: TGTGCCAGCAGTGAACAGGGGACCTCTGGAAACACCATATATTTT; CDR3: CASSEQGTSGNTIYF
V: TRBV7-7; length: 14; size: few; D: NA; J: TRBJ2-7; DNA: TGTGCTAGCAGCTTATCCCAGGGGTCCTACGAGCAGTACTTC; CDR3: CASSLSQGSYEQYF
V: TRBV18; length: 13; size: once; D: NA; J: TRBJ2-7; DNA: TGTGCCAGCTCTCCCGGGAGACCCTACGAGCAGTACTTC; CDR3: CASSPGRPYEQYF
V: TRBV30; length: 12; size: NA; D: NA; J: TRBJ2-2; DNA: TGTGCCTGGAGTCGACAGGCCGGGGAGCTGTTTTTT; CDR3: CAWSRQAGELFF
V: TRBV7-2; length: 17; size: NA; D: TRBD1; J: TRBJ2-6; DNA: TGTGCCAGCAGCGCGCCGGGACAGGGCTTGGGGGCCAACGTCCTGACTTTC; CDR3: CASSAPGQGLGANVLTF